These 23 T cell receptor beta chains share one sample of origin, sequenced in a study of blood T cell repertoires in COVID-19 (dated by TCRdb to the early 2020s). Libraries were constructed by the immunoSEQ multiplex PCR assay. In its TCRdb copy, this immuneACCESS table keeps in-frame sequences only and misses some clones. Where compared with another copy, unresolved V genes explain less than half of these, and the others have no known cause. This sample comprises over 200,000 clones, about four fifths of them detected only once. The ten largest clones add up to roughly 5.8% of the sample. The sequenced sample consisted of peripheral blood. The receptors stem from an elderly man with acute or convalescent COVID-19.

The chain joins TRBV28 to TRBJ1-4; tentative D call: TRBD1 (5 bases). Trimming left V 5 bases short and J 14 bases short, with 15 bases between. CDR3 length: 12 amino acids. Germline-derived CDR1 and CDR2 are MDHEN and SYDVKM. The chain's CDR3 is CASSGQQPFLFF. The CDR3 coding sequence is TGTGCCAGCAGTGGACAACAACCGTTCCTGTTTTTT.

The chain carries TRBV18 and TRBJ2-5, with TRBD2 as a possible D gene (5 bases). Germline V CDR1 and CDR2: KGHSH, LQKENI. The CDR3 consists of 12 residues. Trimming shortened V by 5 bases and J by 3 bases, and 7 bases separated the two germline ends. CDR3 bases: TGTGCCAGCTCAACGGGAAAAGAGACCCAGTACTTC. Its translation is CASSTGKETQYF.

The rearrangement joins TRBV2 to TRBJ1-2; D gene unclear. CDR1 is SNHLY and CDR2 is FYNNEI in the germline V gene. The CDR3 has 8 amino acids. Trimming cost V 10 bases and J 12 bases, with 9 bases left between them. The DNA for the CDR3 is TGTGCCACCCCGGTTGACACCTTC. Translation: CATPVDTF.

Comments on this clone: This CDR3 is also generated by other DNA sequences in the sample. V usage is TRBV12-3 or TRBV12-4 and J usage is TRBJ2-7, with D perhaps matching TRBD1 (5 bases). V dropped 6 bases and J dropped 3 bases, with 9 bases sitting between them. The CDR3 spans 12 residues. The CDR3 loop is CASSRDSYEQYF. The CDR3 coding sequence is TGTGCCAGCAGCCGCGACAGCTACGAGCAGTACTTC.

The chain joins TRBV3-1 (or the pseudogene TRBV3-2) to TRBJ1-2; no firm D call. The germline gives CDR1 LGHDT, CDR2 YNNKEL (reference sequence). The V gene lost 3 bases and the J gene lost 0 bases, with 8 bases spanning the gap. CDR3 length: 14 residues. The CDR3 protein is CASSHGGTNYGYTF. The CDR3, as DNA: TGTGCCAGCAGCCATGGAGGGACTAACTATGGCTACACCTTC.

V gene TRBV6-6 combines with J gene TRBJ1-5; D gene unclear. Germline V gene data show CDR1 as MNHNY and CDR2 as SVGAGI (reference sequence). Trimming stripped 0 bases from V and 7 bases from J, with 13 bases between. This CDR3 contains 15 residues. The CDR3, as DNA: TGTGCCAGCAGTTACTCGGCGGGGATGGGACAGCCCCAGCATTTT. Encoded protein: CASSYSAGMGQPQHF.

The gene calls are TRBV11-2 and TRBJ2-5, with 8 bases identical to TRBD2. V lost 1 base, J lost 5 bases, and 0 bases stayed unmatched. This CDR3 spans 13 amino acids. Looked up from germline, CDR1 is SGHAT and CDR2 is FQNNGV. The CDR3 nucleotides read TGTGCCAGCAGCTTAGGGACTAGCGAGACCCAGTACTTC. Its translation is CASSLGTSETQYF.

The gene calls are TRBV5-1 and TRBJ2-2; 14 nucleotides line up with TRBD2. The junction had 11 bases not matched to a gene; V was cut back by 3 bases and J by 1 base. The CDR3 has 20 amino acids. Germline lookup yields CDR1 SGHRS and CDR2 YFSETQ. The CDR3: CASSSYISGLAGENTGELFF. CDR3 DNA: TGCGCCAGCAGCTCTTATATCTCGGGACTAGCGGGAGAGAACACCGGGGAGCTGTTTTTT.

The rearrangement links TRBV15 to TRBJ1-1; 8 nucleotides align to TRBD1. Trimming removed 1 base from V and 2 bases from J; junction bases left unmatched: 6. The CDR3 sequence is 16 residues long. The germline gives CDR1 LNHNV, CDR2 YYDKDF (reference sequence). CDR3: CATSRAAGGINTEAFF. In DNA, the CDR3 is TGTGCCACCAGCAGAGCGGCAGGGGGCATAAACACTGAAGCTTTCTTT.

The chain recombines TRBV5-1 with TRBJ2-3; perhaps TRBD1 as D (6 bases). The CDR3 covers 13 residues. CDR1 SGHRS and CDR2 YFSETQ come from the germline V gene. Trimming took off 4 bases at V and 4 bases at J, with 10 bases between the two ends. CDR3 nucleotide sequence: TGCGCCAGCAGCCTTAGACAGGCAGATACGCAGTATTTT. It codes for CASSLRQADTQYF. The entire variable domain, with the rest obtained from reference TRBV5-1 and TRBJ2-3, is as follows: KAGVTQTPRYLIKTRGQQVTLSCSPISGHRSVSWYQQTPGQGLQFLFEYFSETQRNKGNFPGRFSGRQFSNSRSEMNVSTLELGDSALYLCASSLRQADTQYFGPGTRLTVL.

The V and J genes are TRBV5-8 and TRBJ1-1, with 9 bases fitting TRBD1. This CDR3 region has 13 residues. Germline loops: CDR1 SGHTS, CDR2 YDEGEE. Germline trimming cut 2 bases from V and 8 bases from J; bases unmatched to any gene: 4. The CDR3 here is CASSLYRGLEAFF. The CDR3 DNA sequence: TGTGCCAGCAGCTTATACAGGGGGCTAGAAGCTTTCTTT. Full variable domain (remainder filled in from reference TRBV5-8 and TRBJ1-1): EAGVTQSPTHLIKTRGQQATLRCSPISGHTSVYWYQQALGLGLQFLLWYDEGEERNRGNFPPRFSGRQFPNYSSELNVNALELEDSALYLCASSLYRGLEAFFGQGTRLTVV.

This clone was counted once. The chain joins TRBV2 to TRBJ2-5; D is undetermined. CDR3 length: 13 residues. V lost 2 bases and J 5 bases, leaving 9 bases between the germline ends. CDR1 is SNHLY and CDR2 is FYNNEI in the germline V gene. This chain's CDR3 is CASSERVPETQYF. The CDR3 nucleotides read TGTGCCAGCAGTGAACGGGTTCCCGAGACCCAGTACTTC. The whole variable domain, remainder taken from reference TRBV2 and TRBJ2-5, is EPEVTQTPSHQVTQMGQEVILRCVPISNHLYFYWYRQILGQKVEFLVSFYNNEISEKSEIFDDQFSVERPDGSNFTLKIRSTKLEDSAMYFCASSERVPETQYFGPGTRLLVL.

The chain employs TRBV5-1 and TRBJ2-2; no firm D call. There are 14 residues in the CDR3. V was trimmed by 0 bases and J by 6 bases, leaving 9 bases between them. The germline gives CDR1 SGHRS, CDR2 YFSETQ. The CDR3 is CASSLATVSGELFF. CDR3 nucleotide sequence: TGCGCCAGCAGCTTGGCCACGGTCTCCGGGGAGCTGTTTTTT.

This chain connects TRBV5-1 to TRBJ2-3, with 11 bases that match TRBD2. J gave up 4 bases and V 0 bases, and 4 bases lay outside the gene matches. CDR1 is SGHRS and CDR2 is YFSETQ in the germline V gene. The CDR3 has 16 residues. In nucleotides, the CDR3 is TGCGCCAGCAGCTTGGCTAGCGGGGGGACCTCAGATACGCAGTATTTT. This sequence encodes CASSLASGGTSDTQYF.

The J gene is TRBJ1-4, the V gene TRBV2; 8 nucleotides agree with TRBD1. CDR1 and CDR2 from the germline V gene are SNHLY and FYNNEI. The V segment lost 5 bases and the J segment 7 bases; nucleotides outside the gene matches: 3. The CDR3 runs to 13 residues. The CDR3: CASSPGGREKLFF. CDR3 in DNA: TGTGCCAGCAGTCCAGGGGGCCGTGAAAAACTGTTTTTT.

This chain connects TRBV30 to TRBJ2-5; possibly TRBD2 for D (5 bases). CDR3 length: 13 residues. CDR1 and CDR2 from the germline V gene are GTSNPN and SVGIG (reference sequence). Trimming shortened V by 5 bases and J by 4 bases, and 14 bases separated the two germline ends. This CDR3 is CAWGRGPGETQYF. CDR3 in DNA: TGTGCCTGGGGTCGAGGGCCGGGAGAGACCCAGTACTTC.

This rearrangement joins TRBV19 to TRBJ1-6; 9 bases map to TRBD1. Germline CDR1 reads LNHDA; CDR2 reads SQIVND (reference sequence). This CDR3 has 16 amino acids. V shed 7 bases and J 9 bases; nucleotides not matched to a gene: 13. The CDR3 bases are TGTGCCAGTACCCAATCGCCGGGACAGGGTATTTCACCCCTCCACTTT. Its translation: CASTQSPGQGISPLHF.

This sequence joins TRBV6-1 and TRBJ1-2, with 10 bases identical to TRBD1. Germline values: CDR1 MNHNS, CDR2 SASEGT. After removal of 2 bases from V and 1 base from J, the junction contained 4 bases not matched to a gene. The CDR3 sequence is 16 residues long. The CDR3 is CASSEYWTGGNYGYTF. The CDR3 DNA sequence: TGTGCCAGCAGTGAATATTGGACAGGGGGTAACTATGGCTACACCTTC.

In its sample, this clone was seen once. The CDR3 reads CASSSGLAGVSEQYF. The CDR3 nucleotides are TGTGCCAGCAGCTCGGGACTAGCGGGAGTATCTGAGCAGTACTTC. The chain has TRBV7-7 and TRBJ2-7, with TRBD2 matching over 14 bases. V shed 4 bases and J 7 bases; nucleotides not matched to a gene: 6. Germline V gives CDR1 SSHAT, CDR2 FNYEAQ (reference sequence). The CDR3 sequence is 15 residues long.

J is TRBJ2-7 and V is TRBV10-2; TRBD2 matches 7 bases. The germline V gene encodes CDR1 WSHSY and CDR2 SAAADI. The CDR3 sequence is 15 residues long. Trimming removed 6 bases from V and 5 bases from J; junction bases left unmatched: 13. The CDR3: CASRGLTGGVDEQYF. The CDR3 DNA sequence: TGCGCCAGCAGAGGACTGACGGGGGGTGTGGACGAGCAGTACTTC.

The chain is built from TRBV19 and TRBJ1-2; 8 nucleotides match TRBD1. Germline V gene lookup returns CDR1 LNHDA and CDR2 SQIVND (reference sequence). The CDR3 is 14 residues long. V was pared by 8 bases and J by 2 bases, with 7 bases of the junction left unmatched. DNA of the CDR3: TGTGCCAGTGGCCCCAGGACAGGGAACTATGGCTACACCTTC. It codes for CASGPRTGNYGYTF.

The CDR3 coding sequence is TGTGCCAGCAGGAAGTCTAGCGGGGATTTTTGGGAGCAGTACTTC. It is translated as CASRKSSGDFWEQYF. This chain uses TRBV6-5 with TRBJ2-7, with 9 nucleotides matching TRBD2. CDR3 length: 15 amino acids. V dropped 6 bases and J dropped 7; count of bases not matched to a gene: 13. Germline CDR1 MNHEY, CDR2 SVGAGI.

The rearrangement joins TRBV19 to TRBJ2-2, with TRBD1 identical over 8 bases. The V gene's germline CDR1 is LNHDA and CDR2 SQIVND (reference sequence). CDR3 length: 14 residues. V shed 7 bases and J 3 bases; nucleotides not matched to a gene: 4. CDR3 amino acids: CASKGTGYTGELFF. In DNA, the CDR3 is TGTGCCAGTAAGGGGACAGGATACACCGGGGAGCTGTTTTTT. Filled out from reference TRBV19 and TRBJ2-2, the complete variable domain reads DGGITQSPKYLFRKEGQNVTLSCEQNLNHDAMYWYRQDPGQGLRLIYYSQIVNDFQKGDIAEGYSVSREKKESFPLTVTSAQKNPTAFYLCASKGTGYTGELFFGEGSRLTVL.